This T cell receptor beta chain was documented in a study of PD-1 blockade in classical Hodgkin lymphoma. With respect to this clone: The target antigen is unknown.

Here immunoSEQ multiplex PCR was the method, and the copy in TCRdb shows in-frame clones only, minus some. The table has roughly 70,000 clones, about 93% seen once. Regarding the study as a whole: Baseline TCR diversity was reportedly lower in newly diagnosed patients than healthy donors.

From germline, CDR1 is SGHRS and CDR2 YFSETQ. V gave up 4 bases and J gave up 6 bases, with 15 bases separating them. The CDR3 totals 14 residues. Sample time point: newly diagnosed, previously untreated cHL patient sample. For comparison, PBMCs from newly diagnosed, untreated classical Hodgkin lymphoma were used. This chain connects TRBV5-1 to TRBJ2-3; no firm D call. This receptor was identified in a human donor with classical Hodgkin lymphoma. The sample consisted of peripheral blood mononuclear cells (PBMCs). CDR3 sequence: CASSSRDPRDTQYF. The CDR3 coding sequence is TGCGCCAGCAGCAGCCGTGACCCCCGGGATACGCAGTATTTT.